This T cell receptor (beta chain) was profiled in a study of early T cells in non-severe SARS-CoV-2 infection. Study-level information: The authors sequenced bulk RNA from unsorted whole blood, leaving chains unpaired.

This CDR3 spans 14 amino acids. Germline V gene data show CDR1 as SGHTA and CDR2 as FQGNSA. The ends were cut back, 3 bases at V and 4 bases at J, with 11 bases in the middle. Study findings and constraints: Anti-spike CD8 responses were favored in VDJdb matching, and private and CD4 specificities were missed.

TCRdb independently ran MiXCR on the 5' RACE reads; one entry per CDR3 protein. The sample yields around 99,000 distinct CDR3 sequences, 16% seen once. In regard to this clonotype: Its antigen is not identified.

The gene calls are TRBV7-2 and TRBJ2-3; no definite D call. The sample here was whole blood, taken at baseline. The sequence came from an adult who was a healthcare worker with PCR-confirmed SARS-CoV-2 infection or an uninfected control (not recorded which). The CDR3 protein is CASSFMSSPDTQYF. The CDR3, as DNA: TGTGCCAGCAGCTTCATGAGTTCCCCAGATACGCAGTATTTT. The whole variable domain, filled in from reference TRBV7-2 and TRBJ2-3, reads GAGVSQSPSNKVTEKGKDVELRCDPISGHTALYWYRQSLGQGLEFLIYFQGNSAPDKSGLPSDRFSAERTGGSVSTLTIQRTQQEDSAVYLCASSFMSSPDTQYFGPGTRLTVL.